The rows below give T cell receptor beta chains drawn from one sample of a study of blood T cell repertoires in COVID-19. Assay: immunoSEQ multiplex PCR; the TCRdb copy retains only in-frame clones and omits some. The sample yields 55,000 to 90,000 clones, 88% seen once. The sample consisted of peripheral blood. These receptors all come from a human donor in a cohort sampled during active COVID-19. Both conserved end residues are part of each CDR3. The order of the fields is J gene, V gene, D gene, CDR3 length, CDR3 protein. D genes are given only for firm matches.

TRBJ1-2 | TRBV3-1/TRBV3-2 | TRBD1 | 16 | CASSQDPWTGNYGYTF
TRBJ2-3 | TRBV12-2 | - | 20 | CASRLASCPSIFYSTDTQYF
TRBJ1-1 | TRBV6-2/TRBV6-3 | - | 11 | CASSHSRQAFF
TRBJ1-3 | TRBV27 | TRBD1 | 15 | CASSRDRSFRNTIYF
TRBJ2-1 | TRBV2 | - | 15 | CASSQQGGSYNEQFF
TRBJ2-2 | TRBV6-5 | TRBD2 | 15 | CASSSSGRDTGELFF
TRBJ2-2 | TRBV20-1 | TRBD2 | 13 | CSASLISGGELFF
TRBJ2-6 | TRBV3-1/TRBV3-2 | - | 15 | CASSVRGSGANVLTF
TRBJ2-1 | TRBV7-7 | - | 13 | CASSLSTGNEQFF
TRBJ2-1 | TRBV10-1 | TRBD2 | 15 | CASPRGTSGRHEQFF
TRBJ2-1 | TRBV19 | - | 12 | CASSILVDEQFF
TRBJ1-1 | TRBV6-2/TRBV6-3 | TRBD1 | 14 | CASSWTGPATEAFF
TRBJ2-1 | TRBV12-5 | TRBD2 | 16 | CASGLGQAGGDNEQFF
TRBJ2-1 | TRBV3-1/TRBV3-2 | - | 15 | CASSQDLDSYNEQFF
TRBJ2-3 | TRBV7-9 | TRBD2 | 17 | CASSPGTSGTNTDTQYF
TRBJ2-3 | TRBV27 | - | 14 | CASSPGLPTDTQYF
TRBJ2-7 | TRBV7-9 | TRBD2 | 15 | CASSPGTSASYEQYF
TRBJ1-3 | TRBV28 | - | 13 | CASSLQSGNTIYF
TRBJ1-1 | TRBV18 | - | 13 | CASSPQVETEAFF
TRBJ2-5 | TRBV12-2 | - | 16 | CASRLRTSGSVETQYF
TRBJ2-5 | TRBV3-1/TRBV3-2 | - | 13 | CASTLSLEETQYF
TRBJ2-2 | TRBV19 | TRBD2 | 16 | CASSYSSGPNTGELFF
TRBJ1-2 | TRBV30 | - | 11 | CAWSPNESSSF
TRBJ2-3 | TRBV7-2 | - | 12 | CASSLYTDTQYF
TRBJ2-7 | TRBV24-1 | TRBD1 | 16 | CATSDSGTGGNHEQYF
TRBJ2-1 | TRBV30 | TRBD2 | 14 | CARKPGLAGNEQFF
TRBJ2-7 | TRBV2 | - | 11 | CASGGAYEQYF